Listed below are T cell receptor beta chains from one sample, sequenced in a study of human T cells and chemical hapten exposure. MiXCR was run by TCRdb on the RACE reads, yielding one entry per CDR3 protein. The table has just over 40,000 distinct CDR3 sequences, approximately 3.4% seen once; the top ten hold approximately 7.1%. The sample in question was whole blood, obtained in connection with sensitization to the hapten diphenylcyclopropenone (DPC). All receptors come from a man aged 40-55 years with alopecia areata. Some clones in this sample may be carry-over from other donors' samples. The CDR3 runs from the conserved cysteine through the conserved F or W. The order of the fields is clone size, D gene, J gene, V gene, CDR3 protein, CDR3 DNA. A D gene is named only where the DNA matches it firmly. Clone size, where shown, is once, few, many, or a class for clones that have expanded.

abundance: many
d_gene: .
j_gene: TRBJ2-7
v_gene: TRBV27
CDR3aa: CASSSGHSREQYF
CDR3nt: TGTGCCAGCAGTTCGGGACACTCGAGAGAGCAGTACTTC

abundance: few
d_gene: .
j_gene: TRBJ1-4
v_gene: TRBV2
CDR3aa: CASQPGGSEKLFF
CDR3nt: TGTGCCAGTCAACCTGGGGGGAGTGAAAAACTGTTTTTT

abundance: many
d_gene: TRBD2
j_gene: TRBJ2-2
v_gene: TRBV28
CDR3aa: CASSARLGGSGTGELFF
CDR3nt: TGTGCCAGCAGCGCCCGACTTGGCGGGAGTGGCACCGGGGAGCTGTTTTTT

abundance: many
d_gene: .
j_gene: TRBJ2-3
v_gene: TRBV6-5
CDR3aa: CASSYIGGLSTDTQYF
CDR3nt: TGTGCCAGCAGTTACATAGGGGGGCTGTCGACAGATACGCAGTATTTT

abundance: many
d_gene: .
j_gene: TRBJ1-3
v_gene: TRBV28
CDR3aa: CASSKTGSHIYF
CDR3nt: TGTGCCAGCAGCAAAACAGGGAGCCACATATATTTT

abundance: many
d_gene: TRBD2
j_gene: TRBJ2-5
v_gene: TRBV28
CDR3aa: CASSFSGLVFETQYF
CDR3nt: TGTGCCAGCAGTTTTTCGGGACTAGTATTTGAGACCCAGTACTTC

abundance: many
d_gene: .
j_gene: TRBJ2-7
v_gene: TRBV28
CDR3aa: CASSDRAGQNEQYF
CDR3nt: TGTGCCAGCAGTGACCGTGCGGGACAGAACGAGCAGTACTTC

abundance: many
d_gene: .
j_gene: TRBJ2-3
v_gene: TRBV9
CDR3aa: CASSVVGAPTDTQYF
CDR3nt: TGTGCCAGCAGCGTGGTCGGAGCCCCCACAGATACGCAGTATTTT

abundance: .
d_gene: .
j_gene: TRBJ2-7
v_gene: TRBV6-1
CDR3aa: CASSVSPGQVAYEYF
CDR3nt: TGTGCCAGCAGTGTATCACCGGGACAAGTCGCCTACGAGTACTTC

abundance: many
d_gene: TRBD1
j_gene: TRBJ2-7
v_gene: TRBV20-1
CDR3aa: CSARFVNRGREDEQYF
CDR3nt: TGCAGTGCTAGATTCGTCAACAGGGGAAGAGAGGACGAGCAGTACTTC